Following are 3 T cell receptor beta chains from one sample sequenced in a study of early T cells in non-severe SARS-CoV-2 infection (dated by TCRdb to the early 2020s). Library creation used 5' RACE. The instrument given in TCRdb is NextSeq 500. TCRdb reanalyzed the raw reads on its own, using fastp at Q25 for trimming and MiXCR for clone calling, and kept in-frame beta chains. Rows matching on CDR3 protein sequence are summarized as one entry with the most common DNA and genes. The sample data list 25,000 to 30,000 distinct CDR3 sequences, and 6% to 7.5% of these were observed just once. The ten largest account for about 35% of the sample. The material sequenced was whole blood, taken at baseline. The receptor source for this set is an adult who was a healthcare worker with PCR-confirmed SARS-CoV-2 infection or an uninfected control (not recorded which).

This clonotype occurred many times. The chain has TRBV9 and TRBJ2-2; D perhaps matches TRBD1 (6 bases). Between the trimmed V and J ends, which lost 0 bases and 3 bases, there was a span of 6 bases. The germline V gene has CDR1 SGDLS and CDR2 YYNGEE. The CDR3 contains 14 residues. CDR3 bases: TGTGCCAGCAGCGTAGAGGGGGACACCGGGGAGCTGTTTTTT. Translated: CASSVEGDTGELFF.

This clonotype was detected many times. V usage is TRBV10-3 and J usage is TRBJ2-1, with 10 bases lining up with TRBD2. The CDR3 loop spans 16 amino acids. With 5 bases clipped from V and 6 bases from J, the junction kept 10 bases outside the gene matches. Germline V gene lookup returns CDR1 ENHRY and CDR2 SYGVKD. The CDR3 DNA reads TGTGCCATCAGTCGTAGCGGGGCTAGCGGGGGCAATGAGCAGTTCTTC. This translates into CAISRSGASGGNEQFF.

This clonotype has at least ten counts. The chain carries TRBV11-3 and TRBJ2-1; D unresolved. This CDR3 has 16 residues. CDR1 SGHNT and CDR2 YENEEA come from the germline V gene. Between the trimmed V and J ends, which lost 7 bases and 0 bases, there was a span of 16 bases. This chain's CDR3 is CASTSRLRGSYNEQFF. CDR3 DNA: TGTGCCAGCACTTCCAGACTGAGAGGCTCCTACAATGAGCAGTTCTTC. The full variable domain, in which reference TRBV11-3 and TRBJ2-1 provide the parts outside the CDR3, is EAGVVQSPRYKIIEKKQPVAFWCNPISGHNTLYWYLQNLGQGPELLIRYENEEAVDDSQLPKDRFSAERLKGVDSTLKIQPAELGDSAVYLCASTSRLRGSYNEQFFGPGTRLTVL.